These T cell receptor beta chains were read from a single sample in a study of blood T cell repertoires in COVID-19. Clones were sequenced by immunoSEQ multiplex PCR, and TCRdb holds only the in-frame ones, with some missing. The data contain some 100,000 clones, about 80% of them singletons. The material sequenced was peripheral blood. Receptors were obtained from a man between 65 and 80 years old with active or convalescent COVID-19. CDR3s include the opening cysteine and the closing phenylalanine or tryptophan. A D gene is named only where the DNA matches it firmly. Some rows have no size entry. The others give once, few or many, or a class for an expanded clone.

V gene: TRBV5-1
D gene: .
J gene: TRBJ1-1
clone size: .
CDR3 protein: CASSLVQGNTEAFF
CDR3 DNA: TGCGCCAGCAGCTTGGTTCAGGGGAACACTGAAGCTTTCTTT

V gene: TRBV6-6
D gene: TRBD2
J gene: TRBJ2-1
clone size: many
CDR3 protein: CASSLGLGNNEQFF
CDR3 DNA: TGTGCCAGCAGTTTGGGACTAGGGAACAATGAGCAGTTCTTC

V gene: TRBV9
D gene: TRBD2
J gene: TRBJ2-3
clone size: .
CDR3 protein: CASSRLGRTPEDTQYF
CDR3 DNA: TGTGCCAGCAGCCGCCTCGGGAGGACCCCGGAAGATACGCAGTATTTT

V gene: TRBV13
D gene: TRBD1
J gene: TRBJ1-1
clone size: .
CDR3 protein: CASSAGTAGVTRDTEAFF
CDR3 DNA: TGTGCCAGCAGCGCCGGGACAGCGGGAGTCACACGGGACACTGAAGCTTTCTTT

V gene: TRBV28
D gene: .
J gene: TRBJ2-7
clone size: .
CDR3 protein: CASSLQINYEQYF
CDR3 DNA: TGTGCCAGCAGTTTACAGATTAACTACGAGCAGTACTTC

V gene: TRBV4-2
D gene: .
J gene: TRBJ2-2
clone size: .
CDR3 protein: CASSQGRDNGELFF
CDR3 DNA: TGTGCCAGCAGCCAAGGCAGGGACAACGGGGAGCTGTTTTTT

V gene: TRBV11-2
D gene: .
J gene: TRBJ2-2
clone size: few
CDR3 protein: CASSSGLGNTGELFF
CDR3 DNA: TGTGCCAGCAGCTCGGGACTCGGAAACACCGGGGAGCTGTTTTTT

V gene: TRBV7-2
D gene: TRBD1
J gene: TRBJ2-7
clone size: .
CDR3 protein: CASSLAGQPTYEQYF
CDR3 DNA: TGTGCCAGCAGCTTAGCGGGACAGCCCACCTACGAGCAGTACTTC

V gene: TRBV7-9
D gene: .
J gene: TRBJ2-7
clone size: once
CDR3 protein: CASSLKDGGLYEQYF
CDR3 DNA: TGTGCCAGCAGCCTCAAGGACGGTGGACTCTACGAGCAGTACTTC

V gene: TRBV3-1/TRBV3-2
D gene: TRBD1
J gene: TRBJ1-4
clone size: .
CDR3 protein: CASSPGTGRGYKETNEKLFF
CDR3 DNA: TGTGCCAGCAGCCCCGGGACAGGGAGGGGTTACAAAGAAACTAATGAAAAACTGTTTTTT

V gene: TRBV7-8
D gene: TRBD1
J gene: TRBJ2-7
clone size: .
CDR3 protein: CASSYGTEAYEQYF
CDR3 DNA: TGTGCCAGCAGTTACGGGACAGAAGCCTACGAGCAGTACTTC

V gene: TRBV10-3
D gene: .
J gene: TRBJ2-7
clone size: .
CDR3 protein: CAISDTGETRYEQYF
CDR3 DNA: TGTGCCATCAGTGATACAGGCGAAACCCGCTACGAGCAGTACTTC

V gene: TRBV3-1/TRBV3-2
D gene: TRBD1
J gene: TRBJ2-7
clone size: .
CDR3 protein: CASSQDDRGEQYF
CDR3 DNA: TGTGCCAGCAGCCAAGATGACAGGGGAGAGCAGTACTTC

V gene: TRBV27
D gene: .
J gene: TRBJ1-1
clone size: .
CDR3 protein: CASSLIDRFTEAFF
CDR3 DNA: TGTGCCAGCAGTCTTATCGACAGGTTCACTGAAGCTTTCTTT

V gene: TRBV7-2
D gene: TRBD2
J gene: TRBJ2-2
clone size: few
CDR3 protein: CASTRLGGVGTGELFF
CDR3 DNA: TGTGCCAGCACCCGCTTGGGGGGGGTGGGCACCGGGGAGCTGTTTTTT

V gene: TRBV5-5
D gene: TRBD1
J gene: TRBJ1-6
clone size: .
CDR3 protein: CASSPTGESYNSPLHF
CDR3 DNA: TGTGCCAGCAGCCCAACAGGGGAATCCTATAATTCACCCCTCCACTTT

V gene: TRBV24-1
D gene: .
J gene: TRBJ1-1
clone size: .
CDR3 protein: CATKGELNTEAFF
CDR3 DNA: TGTGCCACTAAGGGAGAACTGAACACTGAAGCTTTCTTT

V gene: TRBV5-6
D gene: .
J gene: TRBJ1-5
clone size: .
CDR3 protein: CASSAGQPPFNQPQHF
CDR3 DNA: TGTGCCAGCAGCGCCGGACAGCCCCCTTTCAATCAGCCCCAGCATTTT

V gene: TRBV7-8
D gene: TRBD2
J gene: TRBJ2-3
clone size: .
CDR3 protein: CASSRGTSGRTDTQYF
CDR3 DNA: TGTGCCAGCAGCCGCGGGACTAGCGGGAGGACAGATACGCAGTATTTT

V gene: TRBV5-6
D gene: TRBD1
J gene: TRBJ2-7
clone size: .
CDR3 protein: CASSRDRAEQYF
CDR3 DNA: TGTGCCAGCAGCCGGGACAGGGCCGAGCAGTACTTC

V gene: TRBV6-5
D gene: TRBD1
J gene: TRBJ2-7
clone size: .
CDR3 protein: CAVAGTGVAEQYF
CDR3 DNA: TGTGCCGTCGCCGGGACAGGGGTGGCCGAGCAGTACTTC

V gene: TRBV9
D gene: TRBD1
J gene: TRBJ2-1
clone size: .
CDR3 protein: CASSAGQGYDNEQFF
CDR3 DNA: TGTGCCAGCAGCGCGGGACAGGGTTATGACAATGAGCAGTTCTTC

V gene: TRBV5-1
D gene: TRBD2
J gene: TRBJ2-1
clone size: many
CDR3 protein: CASSSLAGGPLDNEQFF
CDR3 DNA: TGCGCCAGCAGCTCATTAGCGGGAGGGCCACTGGACAATGAGCAGTTCTTC

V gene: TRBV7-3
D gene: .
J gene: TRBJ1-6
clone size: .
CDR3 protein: CASSQRDNSPLHF
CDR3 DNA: TGTGCCAGCTCTCAACGGGATAATTCACCCCTCCACTTT

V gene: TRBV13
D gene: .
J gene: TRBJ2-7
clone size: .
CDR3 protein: CASSLIGAYEQYF
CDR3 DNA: TGTGCCAGCAGCTTAATCGGGGCCTACGAGCAGTACTTC

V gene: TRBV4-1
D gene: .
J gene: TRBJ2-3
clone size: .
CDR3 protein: CASSQGGRDTQYF
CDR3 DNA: TGCGCCAGCAGCCAGGGGGGAAGGGATACGCAGTATTTT

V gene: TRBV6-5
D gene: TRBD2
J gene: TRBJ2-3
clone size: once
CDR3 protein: CASSSQAAGGTDTQYF
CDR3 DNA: TGTGCCAGCAGTTCCCAAGCGGCGGGGGGCACAGATACGCAGTATTTT

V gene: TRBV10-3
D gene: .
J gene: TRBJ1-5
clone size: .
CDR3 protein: CAISVRGDQPQHF
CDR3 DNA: TGTGCCATCAGTGTTCGGGGGGATCAGCCCCAGCATTTT

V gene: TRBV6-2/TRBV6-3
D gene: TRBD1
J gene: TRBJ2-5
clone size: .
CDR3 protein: CASSSIPGTGFQETQYF
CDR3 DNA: TGTGCCAGCAGTTCTATACCCGGGACAGGGTTCCAAGAGACCCAGTACTTC

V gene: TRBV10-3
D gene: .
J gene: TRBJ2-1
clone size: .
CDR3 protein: CAISGAGNNEQFF
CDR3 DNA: TGTGCCATCAGTGGGGCCGGGAACAATGAGCAGTTCTTC

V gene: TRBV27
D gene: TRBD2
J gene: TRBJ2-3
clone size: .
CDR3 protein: CASSILAGGTDTQYF
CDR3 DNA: TGTGCCAGCAGTATACTAGCGGGGGGCACAGATACGCAGTATTTT

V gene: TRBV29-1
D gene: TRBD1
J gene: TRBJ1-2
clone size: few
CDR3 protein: CSVGIGTGKTGYTF
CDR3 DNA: TGCAGCGTTGGTATTGGGACAGGAAAAACCGGCTACACCTTC

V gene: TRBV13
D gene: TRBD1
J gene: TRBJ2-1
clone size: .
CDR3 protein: CASSLRDRAYNEQFF
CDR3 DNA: TGTGCCAGCAGCCTCCGGGACAGGGCCTACAATGAGCAGTTCTTC

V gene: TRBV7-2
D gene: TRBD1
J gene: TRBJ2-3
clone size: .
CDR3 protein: CASSLGGRGSADTQYF
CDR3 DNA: TGTGCCAGCAGCTTAGGGGGCAGGGGGTCCGCAGATACGCAGTATTTT

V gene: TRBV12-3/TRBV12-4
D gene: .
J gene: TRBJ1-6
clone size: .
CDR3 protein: CASRDMNSPLHF
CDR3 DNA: TGTGCCAGCAGGGACATGAATTCACCCCTCCACTTT

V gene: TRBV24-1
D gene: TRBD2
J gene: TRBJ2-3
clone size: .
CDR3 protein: CATSDLSGLAGVADTQYF
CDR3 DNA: TGTGCCACCAGTGATTTGTCGGGCCTAGCGGGAGTAGCAGATACGCAGTATTTT

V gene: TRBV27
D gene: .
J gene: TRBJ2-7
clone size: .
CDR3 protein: CASRLLTGPFSYEQYF
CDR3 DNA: TGTGCCAGCAGGCTTTTAACAGGGCCCTTCTCCTACGAGCAGTACTTC

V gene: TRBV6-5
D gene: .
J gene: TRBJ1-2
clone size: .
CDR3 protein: CASSPSSRAGRGYTF
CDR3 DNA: TGTGCCAGCAGTCCTTCCAGCAGGGCGGGACGCGGCTACACCTTC

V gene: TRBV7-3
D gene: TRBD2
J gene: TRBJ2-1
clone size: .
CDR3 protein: CASSLTAGDGQFF
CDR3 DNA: TGTGCCAGCAGCTTAACGGCGGGGGACGGTCAGTTCTTC

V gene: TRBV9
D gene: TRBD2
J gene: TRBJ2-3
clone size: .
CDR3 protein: CASSGKLAGRGTDTQYF
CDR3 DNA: TGTGCCAGCAGCGGGAAACTAGCGGGAAGAGGGACAGATACGCAGTATTTT

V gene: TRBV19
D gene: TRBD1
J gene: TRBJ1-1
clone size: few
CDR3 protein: CASVYRQGKNTEAFF
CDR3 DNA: TGTGCCAGCGTTTACAGACAGGGTAAGAACACTGAAGCTTTCTTT

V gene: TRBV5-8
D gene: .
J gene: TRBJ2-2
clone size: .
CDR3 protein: CASSPLAGETGELFF
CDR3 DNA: TGTGCCAGCAGTCCCCTAGCCGGGGAGACCGGGGAGCTGTTTTTT

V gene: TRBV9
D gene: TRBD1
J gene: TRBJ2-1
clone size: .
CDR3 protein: CASSLPGGPPGEQFF
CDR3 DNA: TGTGCCAGCAGCTTACCAGGGGGCCCCCCTGGGGAGCAGTTCTTC

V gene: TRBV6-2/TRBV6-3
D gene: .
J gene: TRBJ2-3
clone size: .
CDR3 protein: CASSYPATGVTDTQYF
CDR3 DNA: TGTGCCAGCAGTTACCCCGCGACAGGCGTCACAGATACGCAGTATTTT

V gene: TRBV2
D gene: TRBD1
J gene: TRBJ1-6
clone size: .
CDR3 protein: CASKPGQGEASPLHF
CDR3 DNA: TGTGCCAGCAAACCAGGACAGGGGGAGGCTTCACCCCTCCACTTT

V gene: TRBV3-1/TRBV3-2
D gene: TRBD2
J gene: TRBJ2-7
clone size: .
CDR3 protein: CASSQDPPLAGGGEQYF
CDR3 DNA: TGTGCCAGCAGCCAAGATCCGCCTCTAGCGGGAGGGGGCGAGCAGTACTTC

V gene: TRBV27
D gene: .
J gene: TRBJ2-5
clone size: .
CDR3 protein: CASSLSAGVLETQYF
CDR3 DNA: TGTGCCAGCAGTTTATCGGCAGGGGTCTTGGAGACCCAGTACTTC

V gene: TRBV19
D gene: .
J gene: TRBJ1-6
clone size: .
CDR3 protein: CASSMETGYRTPLHF
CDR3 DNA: TGTGCCAGTAGTATGGAGACAGGCTATAGGACACCCCTCCACTTT

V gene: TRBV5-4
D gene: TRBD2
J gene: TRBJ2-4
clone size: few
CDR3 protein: CASSPKRGGVIQYF
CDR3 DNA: TGTGCCAGCAGCCCGAAGCGGGGAGGGGTCATTCAGTACTTC

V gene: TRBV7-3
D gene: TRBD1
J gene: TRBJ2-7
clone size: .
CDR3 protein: CASSFGQGGGEQYF
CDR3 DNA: TGTGCCAGCAGCTTCGGACAGGGAGGCGGGGAGCAGTACTTC